The following is a T cell receptor beta chain sequence with its context. Exposed volunteers were people who met a COVID-19 case within 2 weeks before study entry. This record belongs to a study of blood T cell repertoires in COVID-19. Assay used: immunoSEQ multiplex PCR; TCRdb lists only in-frame clones, some missing. Among 400,000 to 500,000 clones listed, around nine tenths were seen once. The CDR3 totals 19 residues. CDR1 and CDR2 (germline): LNHDA, SQIVND (reference sequence). Unmatched junction bases numbered 14, after V lost 1 base and J lost 2 bases. The sequence was collected from a woman aged 18-29 years who had been exposed to COVID-19. V and J are TRBV19 and TRBJ1-5, with 7 positions matching TRBD1. Sequenced sample: PBMCs or T cells enriched from blood (not recorded which). This chain's CDR3 is CASSIVTGRRSSGNQPQHF. The CDR3 DNA reads as TGTGCCAGTAGTATAGTGACAGGGAGAAGATCCAGCGGCAATCAGCCCCAGCATTTT.